Presented here are 22 T cell receptor beta chains from one specimen sequenced in a study of blood T cell repertoires in COVID-19. This table comes from immunoSEQ multiplex PCR, and its TCRdb copy is limited to in-frame clones, with some not included. In the table there are some 190,000 clones, 80% of which are singletons. Sequencing was carried out using PBMCs or T cells enriched from blood (not recorded which). The receptors shown here come from a man aged 60 to 75 who had been exposed to COVID-19.

The chain links TRBV5-3 to TRBJ1-1; D unclear. TRBV5-3 counts as an open reading frame of uncertain function. V lost 1 base and J lost 4, with 8 bases in between. This CDR3 is 13 amino acids long. The CDR3 sequence: CARSLRGSTEAFF. The CDR3, as DNA: TGTGCCAGAAGCTTGCGCGGGAGCACTGAAGCTTTCTTT.

The chain links TRBV13 to TRBJ2-7; D gene unclear. V was pared by 4 bases and J by 4 bases, with 11 bases between. The CDR3 is 13 amino acids. The V gene's germline CDR1 is PRHDT and CDR2 FYEKMQ (reference sequence). CDR3 nucleotide sequence: TGTGCCAGCAGCTCTCGGTCCCTTTACGAGCAGTACTTC. This gives the protein CASSSRSLYEQYF.

The chain joins TRBV6-4 to TRBJ2-3; D not resolved. Germline CDR1 is MRHNA and CDR2 is SNTAGT. With 6 bases removed from V and 2 bases from J, the gap between germline ends came to 15 bases. There are 15 residues in the CDR3. CDR3 DNA: TGTGCCAGCAGCCCTGGAGCGTCAGACACAGATACGCAGTATTTT. Amino acids: CASSPGASDTDTQYF.

The chain joins TRBV7-9 to TRBJ1-2, with D perhaps matching TRBD1 (5 bases). The V end lost 11 bases, the J end lost 4 bases, and 23 bases lay between the germline ends. Per the germline V gene, CDR1 is SEHNR and CDR2 is FQNEAQ (reference sequence). The CDR3 totals 15 residues. Here the CDR3 DNA reads TGTGCCGGATCCCCCTCAGGGCGTTGGATCTATGGCTACACCTTC. The encoded protein is CAGSPSGRWIYGYTF.

This clone appeared many times. The gene calls are TRBV21-1 and TRBJ2-7; no check of the table's D call, TRBD2, against the DNA was made. TRBV21-1 counts as a pseudogene. The CDR3 length is 16 residues. CDR3 sequence: CASSKVGREGLYEQYF. The DNA for the CDR3 is TGTGCCAGCAGCAAAGTAGGACGGGAGGGCCTGTACGAGCAGTACTTC.

In this sample, this clone turned up a few times. The J gene is TRBJ2-7, the V gene TRBV28, with D possibly matching TRBD1 (5 bases). From germline, CDR1 is MDHEN and CDR2 SYDVKM. CDR3 size: 15 residues. V lost 4 bases to trimming and J lost 2 bases, with 15 bases between them. CDR3 DNA: TGTGCCAGCAGTTCCCCGACAGAGAGAGCCTACGAGCAGTACTTC. This sequence encodes CASSSPTERAYEQYF.

The V and J genes are TRBV10-1 and TRBJ2-2; 9 nucleotides agree with TRBD1. CDR3 length: 16 residues. The junction had 15 bases not matched to a gene; V was cut back by 10 bases and J by 6 bases. Per germline, CDR1 WNHNN and CDR2 SYGVQD (reference sequence). The CDR3 bases are TGCGCCATATTGAGGGACAGGGAATTATGCGCCGGGGAGCTGTTTTTT. It encodes CAILRDRELCAGELFF.

The chain carries TRBV9 and TRBJ1-3; D is uncertain. The CDR3 contains 16 residues. V was pared by 1 base and J by 0 bases, with 11 bases between. Per the germline V gene, CDR1 is SGDLS and CDR2 is YYNGEE. The CDR3: CASSVKLPSSGNTIYF. The CDR3 DNA sequence: TGTGCCAGCAGCGTAAAGTTACCGAGCTCTGGAAACACCATATATTTT.

The CDR3 DNA is TGTGCCAGCAGGTCAGGGGGCAACGGGGAGCTGTTTTTT. This translates into CASRSGGNGELFF. V gene TRBV7-2 combines with J gene TRBJ2-2; 8 nucleotides agree with TRBD1. Germline-derived CDR1 and CDR2 are SGHTA and FQGNSA. V shed 6 bases and J 7 bases; nucleotides not matched to a gene: 4. CDR3 length: 13 amino acids.

The chain links TRBV6-5 to TRBJ2-7, with a tentative D call TRBD2 (5 bases). Trimming left V 7 bases short and J 7 bases short, with 17 bases between. Germline loops: CDR1 MNHEY, CDR2 SVGAGI. The CDR3 is made up of 13 amino acids. CDR3 in amino acids: CASIPAASGEQYF. The CDR3 DNA is TGTGCCAGCATCCCTGCCGCCTCGGGAGAGCAGTACTTC.

The J gene is TRBJ2-5, the V gene TRBV5-1, with 7 positions matching TRBD1. CDR3 length: 15 amino acids. Germline loops: CDR1 SGHRS, CDR2 YFSETQ. J lost 5 bases, V lost 0 bases, and 7 bases had no gene match. The CDR3 DNA follows: TGCGCCAGCAGCTTGGACGGGACAGCAGGGGAGACCCAGTACTTC. It translates to CASSLDGTAGETQYF.

The rearrangement uses TRBV6-4 and TRBJ2-1, with 11 bases that match TRBD2. Per the germline V gene, CDR1 is MRHNA and CDR2 is SNTAGT. The CDR3 loop spans 18 amino acids. J lost 5 bases, V lost 0 bases, and 9 bases had no gene match. The CDR3 loop is CASSDSFGVGLADNEQFF. Written as DNA, the CDR3 is TGTGCCAGCAGTGACTCTTTTGGTGTGGGACTAGCGGACAATGAGCAGTTCTTC.

This clone was counted once. This chain uses TRBV3-1 (or the pseudogene TRBV3-2) with TRBJ2-4, with TRBD1 identical over 7 bases. This CDR3 contains 20 residues. CDR1 LGHDT and CDR2 YNNKEL come from the germline V gene (reference sequence). V shed 0 bases and J 0 bases; nucleotides not matched to a gene: 14. The CDR3 DNA reads as TGTGCCAGCAGCCAAGAAAGGGGACAGAACGCGCGGCTAGCCAAAAACATTCAGTACTTC. Translated: CASSQERGQNARLAKNIQYF.

The chain has TRBV6-6 and TRBJ1-2; D might be TRBD1 (5 bases). This CDR3 contains 13 residues. Between the trimmed V and J ends, which lost 5 bases and 4 bases, there was a span of 11 bases. Germline CDR1 MNHNY, CDR2 SVGAGI (reference sequence). In nucleotides, the CDR3 is TGTGCCAGCAGTCCGGGACTGATCTATGGCTACACCTTC. Its translation is CASSPGLIYGYTF.

The chain recombines TRBV13 with TRBJ2-3; TRBD2 agrees at 7 bases. CDR3 length equals 15 residues. Trimming cost V 3 bases and J 6 bases; bases outside gene matches: 9. Germline V lookup: CDR1 PRHDT, CDR2 FYEKMQ (reference sequence). In DNA, the CDR3 is TGTGCCAGCAGCTTTGGGGACGGGAGGCAGGATACGCAGTATTTT. Protein: CASSFGDGRQDTQYF.

The genes are TRBV5-1 and TRBJ2-7; 13 bases agree with TRBD2. Germline assignment: CDR1 SGHRS and CDR2 YFSETQ. With V trimmed by 4 bases and J by 3 bases, 22 bases remained unmatched. The CDR3 length is 21 residues. The CDR3 loop reads CASSVRISGTSGTSWDYEQYF. The CDR3 DNA reads TGCGCCAGCAGCGTACGAATCTCCGGGACTAGCGGGACCTCCTGGGACTACGAGCAGTACTTC.

V and J are TRBV24-1 and TRBJ1-3; 7 bases line up with TRBD1. This CDR3 region has 12 residues. V lost 1 base, J lost 10 bases, and 0 bases stayed unmatched. Per germline, CDR1 KGHDR and CDR2 SFDVKD. CDR3 nucleotides: TGTGCCACCAGTGATTTACAGGGGACCATATATTTT. Protein product: CATSDLQGTIYF.

The rearrangement uses TRBV9 and TRBJ1-2; no clear D gene. V was shortened by 6 bases and J by 4 bases, with 19 bases between the two germline ends. Germline lookup yields CDR1 SGDLS and CDR2 YYNGEE. The CDR3 runs to 15 residues. This CDR3 is CASTKREWAVYGYTF. The DNA of the CDR3 is TGTGCCAGCACCAAGAGGGAGTGGGCAGTCTATGGCTACACCTTC. Looking up the rest from reference TRBV9 and TRBJ1-2 gives the full variable domain: DSGVTQTPKHLITATGQRVTLRCSPRSGDLSVYWYQQSLDQGLQFLIQYYNGEERAKGNILERFSAQQFPDLHSELNLSSLELGDSALYFCASTKREWAVYGYTFGSGTRLTVV.

The rearrangement uses TRBV7-6 and TRBJ2-1; 11 bases fit TRBD2. The CDR3 spans 16 residues. V lost 5 bases, J lost 8 bases, and 11 bases stayed unmatched. CDR1 and CDR2 (germline): SGHVS, FNYEAQ. The CDR3, as DNA: TGTGCCAGCAGCAAGGGAACTAGCGGGAGATGGTATGAGCAGTTCTTC. Its translation: CASSKGTSGRWYEQFF.

Only one count was recorded for this clone. The chain couples TRBV7-3 to TRBJ2-7; D may be TRBD2 (6 bases). There are 14 residues in the CDR3. The germline V gene has CDR1 SGHTA and CDR2 FQGTGA. V was clipped by 6 bases and J by 7 bases, with 19 bases between them. CDR3 sequence (DNA): TGTGCCAGCAGTCAGGAGGGCTTTTCGGCGGAGCAGTACTTC. It translates to CASSQEGFSAEQYF.

V gene TRBV14 combines with J gene TRBJ2-7, with unresolved D. This CDR3 is built from 13 residues. Between the trimmed V and J ends, which lost 4 bases and 3 bases, there was a span of 10 bases. CDR1 is SGHDN, CDR2 FVKESK, per germline. The CDR3 sequence is CASSPSVSYEQYF. The CDR3 nucleotides read TGTGCCAGCAGCCCATCTGTCAGCTACGAGCAGTACTTC. The variable domain in full, with the rest retrieved from reference TRBV14 and TRBJ2-7, is EAGVTQFPSHSVIEKGQTVTLRCDPISGHDNLYWYRRVMGKEIKFLLHFVKESKQDESGMPNNRFLAERTGGTYSTLKVQPAELEDSGVYFCASSPSVSYEQYFGPGTRLTVT.

CDR3 protein: CASGRGSNQPQHF. DNA of the CDR3: TGTGCCAGCGGTCGGGGTTCCAATCAGCCCCAGCATTTT. V is TRBV7-2 and J is TRBJ1-5; D gene ambiguous. The CDR3 covers 13 residues. V lost 8 bases and J lost 3, with 11 bases in between. The germline V gene encodes CDR1 SGHTA and CDR2 FQGNSA.